The 14 T cell receptor beta chains below were found in one sample sequenced in a study of T cells after yellow fever vaccination. TCRdb re-called the 5' RACE reads through MiXCR, storing one row per CDR3 protein. In the table there are hundreds of thousands of distinct CDR3 sequences, more than 8.5% of which are singletons. The sample consisted of PBMCs, taken on the day of the first yellow fever vaccination. Every receptor here comes from a man aged 18 to 30 who received the YFV17D yellow fever vaccine.

This clonotype has just a few counts. This sequence joins TRBV4-2 and TRBJ2-5; 12 bases align to TRBD2. CDR3 length equals 17 residues. V dropped 0 bases and J dropped 2; count of bases not matched to a gene: 4. In germline, CDR1 is LGHNA, CDR2 YNFKEQ. DNA of the CDR3: TGTGCCAGCAGCCAAGACGGACTAGCGGGGAAACAAGAGACCCAGTACTTC. It encodes CASSQDGLAGKQETQYF.

In its sample, this clonotype was seen a few times. The rearrangement uses TRBV4-1 and TRBJ1-2; D is unclear. Germline V CDR1 and CDR2: MGHRA, YSYEKL. CDR3 length: 16 amino acids. The V end lost 1 base, the J end lost 0 bases, and 12 bases lay between the germline ends. The CDR3 here is CASSQGVGVSNYGYTF. In nucleotides, the CDR3 is TGCGCCAGCAGCCAAGGGGTTGGCGTCTCTAACTATGGCTACACCTTC.

The chain couples TRBV20-1 to TRBJ1-1; D perhaps matches TRBD1 (5 bases). In germline, CDR1 is DFQATT, CDR2 SNEGSKA (reference sequence). CDR3 length equals 14 residues. Trimming left V 1 base short and J 8 bases short, with 17 bases between. The CDR3 DNA follows: TGCAGTGCTAGAGGAGGGGCAGGTCGGTCAGAAGCTTTCTTT. This codes for CSARGGAGRSEAFF.

This clonotype was seen a handful of times. The rearrangement uses TRBV7-9 and TRBJ1-1, with 7 bases aligning to TRBD1. The CDR3 sequence is 13 residues long. CDR1 and CDR2 from the germline V gene are SEHNR and FQNEAQ (reference sequence). With 10 bases clipped from V and 0 bases from J, the junction kept 5 bases outside the gene matches. DNA of the CDR3: TGTGCCACCGGCAGGGGGATGAACACTGAAGCTTTCTTT. It is translated as CATGRGMNTEAFF.

This sequence joins TRBV5-6 and TRBJ1-1; TRBD1 is a possible D gene (6 bases). Germline CDR1 SGHDT, CDR2 YYEEEE. The CDR3 sequence is 13 residues long. Trimming took 4 bases from V and 11 from J, leaving 18 bases between them. This chain's CDR3 is CASSPLQGTGAFF. The CDR3 nucleotides are TGTGCCAGCAGCCCGTTGCAGGGAACAGGGGCTTTCTTT.

This clonotype was detected only a few times. The chain uses TRBV4-2 and TRBJ2-5; no clear D. V was pared by 0 bases and J by 0 bases, with 11 bases between. Looked up from germline, CDR1 is LGHNA and CDR2 is YNFKEQ. The CDR3 consists of 16 residues. In DNA form, the CDR3 reads TGTGCCAGCAGCCAAGATGGAGTGGGGTACCAAGAGACCCAGTACTTC. It translates to CASSQDGVGYQETQYF.

This clonotype was counted between two and nine times. V gene TRBV10-1 combines with J gene TRBJ2-5; D perhaps matches TRBD1 (5 bases). The germline gives CDR1 WNHNN, CDR2 SYGVQD (reference sequence). The CDR3 is 14 amino acids. V was clipped by 1 base and J by 3 bases, with 9 bases between them. Written as DNA, the CDR3 is TGCGCCAGCAGTGAGTTGGGGCTGGAAGAGACCCAGTACTTC. It codes for CASSELGLEETQYF.

This clonotype was seen a few times. The rearrangement joins TRBV14 to TRBJ2-3, with 11 bases matching TRBD2. J was trimmed by 2 bases and V by 1 base; bases with no gene match: 8. CDR3 length equals 18 residues. Per the germline V gene, CDR1 is SGHDN and CDR2 is FVKESK. CDR3 coding DNA: TGTGCCAGCAGCCAAGCGGGAACTAGCGGGGGATTCACAGATACGCAGTATTTT. The encoded protein is CASSQAGTSGGFTDTQYF.

The rearrangement uses TRBV28 and TRBJ2-3, with 9 bases identical to TRBD1. The CDR3 sequence is 15 residues long. Germline V CDR1 and CDR2: MDHEN, SYDVKM. The V gene end was trimmed by 5 bases and the J gene end by 6 bases; junction bases not matched to a gene: 9. The CDR3 nucleotides read TGTGCCAGCAGTGGACAGGGGACCAACGATGATACGCAGTATTTT. This gives the protein CASSGQGTNDDTQYF.

This clonotype appeared many times. The chain carries TRBV4-3 and TRBJ1-1; tentative D call: TRBD1 (6 bases). CDR1 is LGHNA and CDR2 is YSLEER in the germline V gene. V lost 4 bases and J 5 bases, leaving 14 bases between the germline ends. The CDR3 is made up of 14 amino acids. CDR3 amino acids: CASSPTTGRTEAFF. In DNA, the CDR3 is TGCGCCAGCAGCCCGACTACAGGGAGAACTGAAGCTTTCTTT.

There are a few counts of this clonotype. J is TRBJ2-2 and V is TRBV7-2, with 7 bases fitting TRBD1. V gave up 5 bases and J gave up 5 bases; unmatched junction bases: 8. Germline-derived CDR1 and CDR2 are SGHTA and FQGNSA. The CDR3 extends over 15 amino acids. CDR3 region: CASSTTGTRTGELFF. DNA of the CDR3: TGTGCCAGCAGCACGACAGGGACGAGGACCGGGGAGCTGTTTTTT.

This clonotype was seen a few times. The chain uses TRBV6-2 or TRBV6-3 and TRBJ2-5; tentative D call: TRBD1 (5 bases). V shed 1 base and J shed 1 base, with 13 bases lying between them. This CDR3 contains 16 residues. From germline, CDR1 is MNHEY and CDR2 SVGEGT. This CDR3 is CASSYLIGALQETQYF. The CDR3, as DNA: TGTGCCAGCAGTTACTTAATTGGGGCCCTCCAAGAGACCCAGTACTTC.

The table lists this clonotype with a few counts. Here the CDR3 reads CASSPPSVGDEKLFF. The CDR3 DNA is TGTGCCAGCAGTCCCCCGTCGGTGGGAGATGAAAAACTGTTTTTT. The chain links TRBV28 to TRBJ1-4; D is undetermined. Germline-derived CDR1 and CDR2 are MDHEN and SYDVKM. Trimming pared 5 bases from V and 6 bases from J, leaving 16 bases between. There are 15 residues in the CDR3.

As for this clonotype: In this CDR3 the conserved last residue, phenylalanine or tryptophan, is missing, so a read error is likely. The rearrangement joins TRBV6-2 or TRBV6-3 to TRBJ1-1, with 11 bases that match TRBD1. CDR1 and CDR2 (germline): MNHEY, SVGEGT. This CDR3 has 19 residues. V lost 5 bases and J lost 0; bases outside the gene matches: 14. The chain's CDR3 is CASSPTPGTGGWMNTEAFL. DNA of the CDR3: TGTGCCAGCAGTCCCACCCCCGGGACAGGGGGATGGATGAACACTGAAGCTTTCCTT.